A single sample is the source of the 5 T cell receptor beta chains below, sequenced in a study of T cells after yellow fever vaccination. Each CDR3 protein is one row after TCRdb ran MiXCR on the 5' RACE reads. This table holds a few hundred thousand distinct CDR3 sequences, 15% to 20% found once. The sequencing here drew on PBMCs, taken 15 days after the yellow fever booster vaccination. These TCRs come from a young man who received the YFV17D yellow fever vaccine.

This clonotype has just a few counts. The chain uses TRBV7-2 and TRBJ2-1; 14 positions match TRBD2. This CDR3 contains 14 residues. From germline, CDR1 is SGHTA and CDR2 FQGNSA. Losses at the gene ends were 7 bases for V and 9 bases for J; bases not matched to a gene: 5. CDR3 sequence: CASKGLAGVAEQFF. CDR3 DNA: TGTGCCAGCAAGGGACTAGCGGGAGTCGCTGAGCAGTTCTTC.

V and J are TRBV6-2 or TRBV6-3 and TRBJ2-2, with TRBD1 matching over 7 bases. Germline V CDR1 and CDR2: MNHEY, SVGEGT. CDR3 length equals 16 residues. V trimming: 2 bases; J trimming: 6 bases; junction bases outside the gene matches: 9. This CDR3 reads CASSYAAGGIAGELFF. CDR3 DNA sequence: TGTGCCAGCAGTTACGCTGCAGGGGGAATCGCCGGGGAGCTGTTTTTT.

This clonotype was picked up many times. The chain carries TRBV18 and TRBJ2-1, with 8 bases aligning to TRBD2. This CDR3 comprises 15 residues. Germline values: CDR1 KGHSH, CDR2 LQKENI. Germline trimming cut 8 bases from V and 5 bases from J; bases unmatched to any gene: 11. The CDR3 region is CASRPGLEKNNEQFF. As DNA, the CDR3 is TGTGCCAGCAGACCGGGACTAGAGAAAAACAATGAGCAGTTCTTC.

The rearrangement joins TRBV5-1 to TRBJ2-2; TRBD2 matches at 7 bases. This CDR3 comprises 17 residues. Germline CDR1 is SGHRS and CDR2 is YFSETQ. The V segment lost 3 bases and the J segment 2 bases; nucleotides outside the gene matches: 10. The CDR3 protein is CASSSNSGVGNTGELFF. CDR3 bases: TGCGCCAGCAGCTCCAACAGCGGGGTCGGCAACACCGGGGAGCTGTTTTTT. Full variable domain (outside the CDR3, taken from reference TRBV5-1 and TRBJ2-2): KAGVTQTPRYLIKTRGQQVTLSCSPISGHRSVSWYQQTPGQGLQFLFEYFSETQRNKGNFPGRFSGRQFSNSRSEMNVSTLELGDSALYLCASSSNSGVGNTGELFFGEGSRLTVL.

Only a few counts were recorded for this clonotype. Written as DNA, the CDR3 is TGTGCCAGCAGCGGTAGATCAGGAAATAATTCACCCCTCCACTTT. Protein sequence: CASSGRSGNNSPLHF. The genes are TRBV7-2 and TRBJ1-6, with D unresolved. The CDR3 consists of 15 residues. Germline V gene data show CDR1 as SGHTA and CDR2 as FQGNSA. Trimming pared 5 bases from V and 5 bases from J, leaving 13 bases between. Based on the CDR3 plus reference TRBV7-2 and TRBJ1-6, the full variable domain is GAGVSQSPSNKVTEKGKDVELRCDPISGHTALYWYRQSLGQGLEFLIYFQGNSAPDKSGLPSDRFSAERTGGSVSTLTIQRTQQEDSAVYLCASSGRSGNNSPLHFGNGTRLTVT.